This T cell receptor beta chain appears in the sequencing data of a study of T cells in Graves' hyperthyroidism and ophthalmopathy. The overall study: At initial diagnosis, before any treatment had begun, peripheral blood was obtained.

If no ophthalmopathy progression occurred within 18 months, Graves' hyperthyroidism was stable. Uncontrolled infection, other autoimmune disease, pregnancy and lactation each barred patients from inclusion. This clonotype came up a few times. CDR1 and CDR2 (germline): SNHLY, FYNNEI. This CDR3 region has 13 residues. Using RNA transcripts as the source, TCR beta CDR3 regions were amplified. In the first-round RT-PCR of the TCR CDR3, the HTBI primer set was used. MiXCR, run by TCRdb on the multiplex PCR reads, gives a single entry per CDR3 protein. The profile covers nearly 750,000 distinct CDR3 sequences, with roughly a third appearing a single time and roughly 31% taken by the ten largest.

This chain connects TRBV2 to TRBJ2-5; 7 nucleotides match TRBD2. The closer fit of TRBJ2-4 to the DNA end suggests the J call may be wrong. Sequencing used blood. The source is a woman aged 35 to 49 with Graves' hyperthyroidism. CDR3: CASSDPSGNIQYF. CDR3 in DNA: TGTGCCAGCAGTGACCCTAGCGGAAACATTCAGTACTTC.